A selection of T cell receptor beta chains follows, all from one sample in a study of shared clonotypes between healthy human individuals. Data came from immunoSEQ multiplex PCR; TCRdb stores just in-frame clones and leaves some out. This table has some 2,000,000 clones, over 85% appearing once. Sequencing was performed on naive CD4+ T cells sorted from blood. Receptor source: a man in his late teens or twenties in good health. The CDR3 runs from the conserved cysteine through the conserved F or W. The D gene is left open where the match is weak. Clone size is shown for a subset of rows, as once, few, many or a class of expanded clone.

>TRBV7-9|TRBJ2-1|.|.
TGTGCCAGCAGCGCAGGAGTTGGACAGCAGAACTCCAATGAGCAGTTCTTC
CASSAGVGQQNSNEQFF
>TRBV5-5|TRBJ2-7|.|.
TGTGCCAGCAGCTTAGGCGAATTTTCCTACGAGCAGTACTTC
CASSLGEFSYEQYF
>TRBV19|TRBJ2-2|.|.
TGTGCCAGTAGTATGGAGCGGAGGGTTATTAGCACCGGGGAGCTGTTTTTT
CASSMERRVISTGELFF
>TRBV11-3|TRBJ2-3|TRBD2|.
TGTGCCAGCGGACGGCGGGAGGGCCCTAGCGATACGCAGTATTTT
CASGRREGPSDTQYF
>TRBV9|TRBJ2-7|TRBD2|.
TGTGCCAGCAGCCTCCGAGCGGGGACCTACGAGCAGTACTTC
CASSLRAGTYEQYF
>TRBV18|TRBJ2-3|.|.
TGTGCCAGCTCACCCCGACTAGGAACAGATACGCAGTATTTT
CASSPRLGTDTQYF
>TRBV5-1|TRBJ1-2|TRBD1|.
TGCGCCAGCAGCTTGTCCCCCGGGACAGGTTACTATGGCTACACCTTC
CASSLSPGTGYYGYTF
>TRBV30|TRBJ2-7|TRBD1|.
TGTGCCTGGAGCATAGGGGCCACAGGGGGCTACGAGCAGTACTTC
CAWSIGATGGYEQYF
>TRBV6-1|TRBJ2-7|TRBD2|.
TGTGCCAGCAGAAGTAGGGGAGGGACCTACGAGCAGTACTTC
CASRSRGGTYEQYF
>TRBV7-2|TRBJ2-5|TRBD2|.
TGTGCCAGCAGCCCGAGCGGGGGGCAGGAGACCCAGTACTTC
CASSPSGGQETQYF
>TRBV30|TRBJ1-2|.|.
TGTGCCTGGGCCAGGGACGGCTACACCTTC
CAWARDGYTF
>TRBV6-5|TRBJ1-1|.|.
TGTGCCAGCAGTCTGGGCACTGAAGCTTTCTTT
CASSLGTEAFF
>TRBV11-2|TRBJ2-7|.|.
TGTGCCAGCAGGACCCTCCGAGACAGGGAGCAGTACTTC
CASRTLRDREQYF
>TRBV2|TRBJ1-6|.|.
TGTGCCAGCAGATTAACAGGGACCCCTAATTCACCCCTCCACTTT
CASRLTGTPNSPLHF
>TRBV27|TRBJ1-2|.|.
TGTGCCAGCAGTGGATTGGCTAAGGGGCGGTATGGCTACACCTTC
CASSGLAKGRYGYTF
>TRBV6-5|TRBJ2-1|TRBD2|.
TGTGCCAGCCAGCGGGAGGGGCTACATGAGCAGTTCTTC
CASQREGLHEQFF
>TRBV6-5|TRBJ1-5|.|once
TGTGCCAGCAGAAAAACAGAATATAGCAATCAGCCCCAGCATTTT
CASRKTEYSNQPQHF
>TRBV13|TRBJ2-7|TRBD1|.
TGTGCCAGCAGCGCCGACAGGGGGCGAATAGAGCAGTACTTC
CASSADRGRIEQYF
>TRBV9|TRBJ2-2|.|.
TGTGCCAGCAGCGTTGCCGGGGCCGGGGCCGGGGAGCTGTTTTTT
CASSVAGAGAGELFF
>TRBV5-4|TRBJ2-5|TRBD2|.
TGTGCCAGCAGCTTGACTAGCGGGAGCCAAGAGACCCAGTACTTC
CASSLTSGSQETQYF
>TRBV6-6|TRBJ1-3|.|.
TGTGCCAGCAGTTACCCATCCGGGACTGGAAACACCATATATTTT
CASSYPSGTGNTIYF
>TRBV10-3|TRBJ1-1|.|few
TGTGCCATCAGTGAGTCGGGGCTGAACACTGAAGCTTTCTTT
CAISESGLNTEAFF
>TRBV28|TRBJ2-1|TRBD2|.
TGTGCCACCCCATCAGGGGGACTAGCGGCCAATGAGCAGTTCTTC
CATPSGGLAANEQFF
>TRBV5-6|TRBJ2-7|.|.
TGTGCCAGCAGCCTAAACAGTGCCGAGCAGTACTTC
CASSLNSAEQYF
>TRBV6-5|TRBJ2-7|.|.
TGTGCCAGCAGTTACGGCAACCGGGGGTACGAGCAGTACTTC
CASSYGNRGYEQYF
>TRBV25-1|TRBJ2-7|.|.
TGTGCCAGCAGCCACACTAGAGACGAGCAGTACTTC
CASSHTRDEQYF
>TRBV10-3|TRBJ2-1|TRBD2|once
TGTGCCATCAGACTAGCGAATGAGCAGTTCTTC
CAIRLANEQFF
>TRBV6-1|TRBJ1-5|.|.
TGTGCCAGCAGTGAACAGGGGATGGGCAATCAGCCCCAGCATTTT
CASSEQGMGNQPQHF
>TRBV19|TRBJ2-3|TRBD1|.
TGTGCCAGTAGTATAGATGTAGGGACAGGCACAGATACGCAGTATTTT
CASSIDVGTGTDTQYF
>TRBV5-1|TRBJ2-7|TRBD2|.
TGCGCCAGCGGCCCGGGGGGATCCTTCGAGCAGTACTTC
CASGPGGSFEQYF
>TRBV11-2|TRBJ2-3|.|once
TGTGCCAGCAGCCCCCAGGGGCTTAGCACAGATACGCAGTATTTT
CASSPQGLSTDTQYF
>TRBV10-3|TRBJ2-3|.|.
TGTGCCATCAAACTAACTGGGTCCACAGATACGCAGTATTTT
CAIKLTGSTDTQYF
>TRBV29-1|TRBJ2-7|.|.
TGCAGCGTTGACGACGCCGTGCAGACAAAGAGGAGCTACGAGCAGTACTTC
CSVDDAVQTKRSYEQYF
>TRBV7-3|TRBJ2-3|.|.
TGTGCCAGCAGCACTAGACAGGCGCGGGATACGCAGTATTTT
CASSTRQARDTQYF
>TRBV11-3|TRBJ2-1|TRBD1|.
TGTGCCAGCAGCCCGGGACAGGGTCGGACCAATGAGCAGTTCTTC
CASSPGQGRTNEQFF
>TRBV19|TRBJ2-2|.|once
TGTGCCAGCCTACCGGGACAGTGGACTAGATTCTCCACCGGGGAGCTGTTTTTT
CASLPGQWTRFSTGELFF
>TRBV7-2|TRBJ1-5|.|.
TGTGCCAGCAGTCGGGACGGGCCCCAGCATTTT
CASSRDGPQHF
>TRBV9|TRBJ2-1|.|.
TGTGCCAGCAGCGTAGATTTATTTCGCAACAATGAGCAGTTCTTC
CASSVDLFRNNEQFF
>TRBV18|TRBJ2-1|TRBD2|.
TGTGCCAGCTCACCACCGGGACTAGCGGTTACCTACAATGAGCAGTTCTTC
CASSPPGLAVTYNEQFF